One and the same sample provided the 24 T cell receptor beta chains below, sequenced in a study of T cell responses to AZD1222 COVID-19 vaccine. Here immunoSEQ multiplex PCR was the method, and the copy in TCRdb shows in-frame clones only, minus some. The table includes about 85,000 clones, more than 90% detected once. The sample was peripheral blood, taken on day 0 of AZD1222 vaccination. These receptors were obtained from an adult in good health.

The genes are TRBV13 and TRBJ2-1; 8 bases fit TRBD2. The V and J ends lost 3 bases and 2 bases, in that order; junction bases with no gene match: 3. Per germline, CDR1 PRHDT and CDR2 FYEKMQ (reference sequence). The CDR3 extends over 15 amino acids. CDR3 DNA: TGTGCCAGCAGCTTGGCGGGAGGAGCCTACAATGAGCAGTTCTTC. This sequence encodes CASSLAGGAYNEQFF.

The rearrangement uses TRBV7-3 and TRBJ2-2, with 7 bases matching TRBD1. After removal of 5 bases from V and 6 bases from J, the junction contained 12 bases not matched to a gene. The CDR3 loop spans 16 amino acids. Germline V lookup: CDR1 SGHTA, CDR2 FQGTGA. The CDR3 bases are TGTGCCAGCAGCCTCGACAGGGTCTCCCCTTCCGGGGAGCTGTTTTTT. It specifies CASSLDRVSPSGELFF.

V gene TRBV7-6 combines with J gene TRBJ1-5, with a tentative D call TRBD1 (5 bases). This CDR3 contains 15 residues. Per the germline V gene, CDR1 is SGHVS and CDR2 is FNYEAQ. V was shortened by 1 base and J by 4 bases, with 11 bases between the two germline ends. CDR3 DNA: TGTGCCAGCAGCTTAGAGTCAGGGACTAATCAGCCCCAGCATTTT. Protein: CASSLESGTNQPQHF.

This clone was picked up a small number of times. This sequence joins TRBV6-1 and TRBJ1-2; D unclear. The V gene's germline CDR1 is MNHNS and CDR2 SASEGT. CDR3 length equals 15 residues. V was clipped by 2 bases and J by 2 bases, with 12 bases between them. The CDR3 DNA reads TGTGCCAGCAGTGAATTGGAGGGAAGGAACTATGGCTACACCTTC. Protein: CASSELEGRNYGYTF.

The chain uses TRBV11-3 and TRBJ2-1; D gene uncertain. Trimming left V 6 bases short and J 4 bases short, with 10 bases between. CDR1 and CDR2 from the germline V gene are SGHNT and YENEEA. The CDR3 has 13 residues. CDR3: CASSHGVYNEQFF. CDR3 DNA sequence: TGTGCCAGCAGTCATGGAGTGTACAATGAGCAGTTCTTC.

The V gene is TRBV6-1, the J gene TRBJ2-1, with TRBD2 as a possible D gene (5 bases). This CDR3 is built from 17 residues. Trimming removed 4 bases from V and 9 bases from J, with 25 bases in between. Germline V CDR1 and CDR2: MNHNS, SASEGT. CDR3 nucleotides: TGTGCCAGCAGTGCTACTCGTTTAAAATGGGAGAGGAGTGAGCAGTTCTTC. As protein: CASSATRLKWERSEQFF.

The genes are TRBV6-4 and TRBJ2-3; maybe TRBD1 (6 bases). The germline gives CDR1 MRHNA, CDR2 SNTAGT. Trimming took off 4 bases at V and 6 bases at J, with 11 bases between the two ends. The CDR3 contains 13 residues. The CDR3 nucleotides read TGTGCCAGCAGTGGAGGTACAGGGGATACGCAGTATTTT. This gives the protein CASSGGTGDTQYF.

CDR3 sequence: CASSEGDSNQPQHF. The DNA for the CDR3 is TGTGCCAGCAGTGAGGGGGATAGCAATCAGCCCCAGCATTTT. This chain joins TRBV27 and TRBJ1-5; D is possibly TRBD1 (6 bases). V shed 5 bases and J shed 0 bases, with 8 bases lying between them. The germline CDR1 and CDR2 sequences are MNHEY and SMNVEV (reference sequence). The CDR3 extends over 14 amino acids.

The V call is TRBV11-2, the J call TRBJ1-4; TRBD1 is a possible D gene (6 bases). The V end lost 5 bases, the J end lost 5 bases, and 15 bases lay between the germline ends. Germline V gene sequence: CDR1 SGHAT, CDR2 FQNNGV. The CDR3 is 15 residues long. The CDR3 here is CASSETGSNNEKLFF. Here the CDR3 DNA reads TGTGCCAGCAGCGAAACAGGGTCCAACAATGAAAAACTGTTTTTT.

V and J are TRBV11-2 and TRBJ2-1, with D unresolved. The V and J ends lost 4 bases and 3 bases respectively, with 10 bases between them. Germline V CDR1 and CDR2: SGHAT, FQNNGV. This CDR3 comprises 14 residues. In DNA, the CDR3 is TGTGCCAGCAGCTACCCTATCCTCTACAATGAGCAGTTCTTC. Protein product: CASSYPILYNEQFF.

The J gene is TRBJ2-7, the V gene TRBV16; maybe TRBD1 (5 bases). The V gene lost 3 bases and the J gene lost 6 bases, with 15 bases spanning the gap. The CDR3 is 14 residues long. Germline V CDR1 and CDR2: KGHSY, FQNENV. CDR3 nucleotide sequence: TGTGCCAGCAGCCATAATCCCACAGGTTCCGAGCAGTACTTC. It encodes CASSHNPTGSEQYF. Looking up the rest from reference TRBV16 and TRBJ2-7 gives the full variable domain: GEEVAQTPKHLVRGEGQKAKLYCAPIKGHSYVFWYQQVLKNEFKFLISFQNENVFDETGMPKERFSAKCLPNSPCSLEIQATKLEDSAVYFCASSHNPTGSEQYFGPGTRLTVT.

This chain's CDR3 is CASSLPGFTGELFF. The CDR3 nucleotides are TGTGCCAGCAGCTTGCCAGGGTTCACCGGGGAGCTGTTTTTT. The V and J genes are TRBV5-4 and TRBJ2-2, with a possible D match to TRBD1 (5 bases). Trimming shortened V by 1 base and J by 4 bases, and 8 bases separated the two germline ends. The germline CDR1 and CDR2 sequences are SGHNT and YYREEE (reference sequence). The CDR3 has 14 residues.

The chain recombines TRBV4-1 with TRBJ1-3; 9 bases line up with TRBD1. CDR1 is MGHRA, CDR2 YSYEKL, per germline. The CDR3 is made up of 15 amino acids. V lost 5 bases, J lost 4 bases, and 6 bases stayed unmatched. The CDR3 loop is CASSKGQGLGNTIYF. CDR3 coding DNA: TGCGCCAGCAGCAAGGGACAGGGTTTGGGAAACACCATATATTTT.

As DNA, the CDR3 is TGCGCCAGCAGCTCGGGACAGGGACCCACCGGGGAGCTGTTTTTT. Its translation is CASSSGQGPTGELFF. The chain combines TRBV5-1 with TRBJ2-2, with TRBD1 matching 9 bases. This CDR3 is built from 15 residues. With 3 bases clipped from V and 4 bases from J, the junction kept 4 bases outside the gene matches. Germline-derived CDR1 and CDR2 are SGHRS and YFSETQ.

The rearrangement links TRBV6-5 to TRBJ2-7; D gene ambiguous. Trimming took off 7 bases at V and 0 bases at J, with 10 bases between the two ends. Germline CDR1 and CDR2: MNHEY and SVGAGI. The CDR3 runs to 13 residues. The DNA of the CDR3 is TGTGCCAGCAAGGAAGGGCTCTCCTACGAGCAGTACTTC. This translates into CASKEGLSYEQYF.

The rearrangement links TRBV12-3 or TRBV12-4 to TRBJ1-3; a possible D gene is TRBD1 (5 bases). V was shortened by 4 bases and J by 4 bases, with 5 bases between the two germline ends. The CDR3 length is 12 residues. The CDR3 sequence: CASSWGGNTIYF. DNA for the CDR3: TGTGCCAGCAGTTGGGGGGGAAACACCATATATTTT.

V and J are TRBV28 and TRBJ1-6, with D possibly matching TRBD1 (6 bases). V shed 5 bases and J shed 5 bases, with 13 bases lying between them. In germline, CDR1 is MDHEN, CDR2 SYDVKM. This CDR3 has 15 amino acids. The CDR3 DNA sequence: TGTGCCAGCAGTGGGGGGGCCTATGATAATTCACCCCTCCACTTT. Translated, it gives CASSGGAYDNSPLHF.

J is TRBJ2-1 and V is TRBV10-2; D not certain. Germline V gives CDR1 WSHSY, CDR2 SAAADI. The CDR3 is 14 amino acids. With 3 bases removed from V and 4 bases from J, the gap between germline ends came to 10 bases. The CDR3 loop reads CASSDTAEYNEQFF. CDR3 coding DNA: TGCGCCAGCAGTGATACGGCGGAGTACAATGAGCAGTTCTTC.

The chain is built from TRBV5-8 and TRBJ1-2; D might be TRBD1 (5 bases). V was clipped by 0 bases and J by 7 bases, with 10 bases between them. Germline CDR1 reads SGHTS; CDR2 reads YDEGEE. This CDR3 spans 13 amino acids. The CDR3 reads CASSLGTGRGYTF. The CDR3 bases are TGTGCCAGCAGCTTGGGAACAGGTCGTGGCTACACCTTC.

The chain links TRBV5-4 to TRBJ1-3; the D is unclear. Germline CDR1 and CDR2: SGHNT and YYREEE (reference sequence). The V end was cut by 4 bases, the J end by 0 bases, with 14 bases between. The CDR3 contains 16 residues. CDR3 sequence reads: CASSTGGVHSGNTIYF. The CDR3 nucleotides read TGTGCCAGCAGCACGGGAGGCGTGCACTCTGGAAACACCATATATTTT.

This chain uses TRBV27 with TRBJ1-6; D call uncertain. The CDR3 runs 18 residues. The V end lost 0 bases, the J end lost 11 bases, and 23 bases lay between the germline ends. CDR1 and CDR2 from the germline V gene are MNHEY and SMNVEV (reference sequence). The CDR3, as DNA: TGTGCCAGCAGTTTATCGATAATCGGCGGGGTCGACGTCCCACCCCTCCACTTT. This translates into CASSLSIIGGVDVPPLHF.

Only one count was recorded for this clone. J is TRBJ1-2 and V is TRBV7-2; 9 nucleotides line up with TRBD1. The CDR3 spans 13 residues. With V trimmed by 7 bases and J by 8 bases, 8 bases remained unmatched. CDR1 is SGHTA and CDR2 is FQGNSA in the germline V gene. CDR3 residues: CASTRDRVRGYTF. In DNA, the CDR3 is TGTGCCAGCACCAGGGACAGGGTTCGCGGCTACACCTTC.

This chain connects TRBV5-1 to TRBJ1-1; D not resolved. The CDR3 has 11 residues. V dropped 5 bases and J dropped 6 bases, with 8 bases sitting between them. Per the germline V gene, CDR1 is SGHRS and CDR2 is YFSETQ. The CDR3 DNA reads TGCGCCAGCAGTTACGGCGCTGAAGCTTTCTTT. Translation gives CASSYGAEAFF.

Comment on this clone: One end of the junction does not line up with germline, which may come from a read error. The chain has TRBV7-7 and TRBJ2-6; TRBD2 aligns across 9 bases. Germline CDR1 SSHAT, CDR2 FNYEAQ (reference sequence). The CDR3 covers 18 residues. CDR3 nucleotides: TGTGCTAGCAGCTGTTCGGCTAGCGGGGATACTGGGGCCAACGTCCTGACTTTC. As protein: CASSCSASGDTGANVLTF.